This is a list of T cell receptor beta chains from one sample in a study of cytomegalovirus exposure and HLA in healthy donors. Data came from immunoSEQ multiplex PCR; TCRdb stores just in-frame clones and leaves some out. This sample has around 93,000 clones; 82% occur once, and the top ten carry more than 3%. Input material: PBMCs. The receptor source for this set is a young man in good health and CMV-seropositive. Each CDR3 is given with its conserved first and last residue. A D gene is named only where the DNA matches it firmly. Only some rows state a clone size, as once, few, many or a class for expanded clones.

clone_size | d_call | j_call | v_call | cdr3_nt | cdr3_aa
NA | NA | TRBJ1-1 | TRBV2 | TGTGCCATACGGTCCACTGAAGCTTTCTTT | CAIRSTEAFF
NA | NA | TRBJ1-1 | TRBV6-1 | TGTGCCAGCAGTGAAGCGGCGGACACTGAAGCTTTCTTT | CASSEAADTEAFF
NA | NA | TRBJ2-7 | TRBV28 | TGTGCCAGCAGTTTAGCCGCCGGAGGGCAGGGAGCCTACGAGCAGTACTTC | CASSLAAGGQGAYEQYF
NA | NA | TRBJ2-5 | TRBV7-9 | TGTGCCAGCAGCTTAGATACGGGTGGAGAGACCCAGTACTTC | CASSLDTGGETQYF
NA | TRBD1 | TRBJ2-2 | TRBV5-8 | TGTGCCAGCAGCCAGACAGGGTTGAACGGGGAGCTGTTTTTT | CASSQTGLNGELFF
NA | NA | TRBJ1-3 | TRBV2 | TGTGCCAGCACCCCGGGACTCCTACTCTCTGGAAACACCATATATTTT | CASTPGLLLSGNTIYF
NA | NA | TRBJ1-5 | TRBV18 | TGTGCCAGCTCACTCCTCAACGCGGGGGATAGTCAGCCCCAGCATTTT | CASSLLNAGDSQPQHF
NA | NA | TRBJ1-5 | TRBV5-6 | TGTGCCAGCAGCGCAACAGGGAATAGCAATCAGCCCCAGCATTTT | CASSATGNSNQPQHF
NA | NA | TRBJ1-5 | TRBV6-1 | TGTGCCAGCAGTGAAGCGCGATGGGGGCGTCAGCCCCAGCATTTT | CASSEARWGRQPQHF
NA | TRBD2 | TRBJ2-1 | TRBV7-2 | TGTGCCAGCAGTTACGGACTAGCGGCTTACAATGAGCAGTTCTTC | CASSYGLAAYNEQFF
few | NA | TRBJ2-3 | TRBV19 | TGTGCCAGTAGTTATACTTCCACAGATACGCAGTATTTT | CASSYTSTDTQYF
NA | TRBD2 | TRBJ2-3 | TRBV10-1 | TGCGCCAGCAGTAGTCTAGCGGGAGGAAGCACAGATACGCAGTATTTT | CASSSLAGGSTDTQYF
NA | TRBD1 | TRBJ1-1 | TRBV27 | TGTGCCAGCAGTTTATGGGGGACCGGGACAGGGGCAGGCACTGAAGCTTTCTTT | CASSLWGTGTGAGTEAFF
once | NA | TRBJ2-2 | TRBV2 | TGTGCCAGCAGGGGGACTCGGAACACCGGGGAGCTGTTTTTT | CASRGTRNTGELFF
once | TRBD1 | TRBJ1-6 | TRBV30 | TGTGCCTGGAGGTTGACAGGGGTCAATTCACCCCTCCACTTT | CAWRLTGVNSPLHF
few | TRBD1 | TRBJ1-4 | TRBV5-1 | TGCGCCAGCGGGCGGGACGGGACAGAGGGTGAAAAACTGTTTTTT | CASGRDGTEGEKLFF
NA | TRBD1 | TRBJ1-6 | TRBV14 | TGTGCCAGCAGCCAGACAGGGTCGGGAGTTTCACCCCTCCACTTT | CASSQTGSGVSPLHF
NA | TRBD1 | TRBJ2-5 | TRBV6-6 | TGTGCCAGTTTCCCGGGACAGGGCGAGGGAGAGACCCAGTACTTC | CASFPGQGEGETQYF
NA | NA | TRBJ1-5 | TRBV7-9 | TGTGCCAGCAGCGGTCAGGGTATCAATCAGCCCCAGCATTTT | CASSGQGINQPQHF
NA | NA | TRBJ1-4 | TRBV5-8 | TGTGCCAGCAGCTTGGGACATCGTGAAAAACTGTTTTTT | CASSLGHREKLFF
NA | TRBD2 | TRBJ2-7 | TRBV6-5 | TGTGCCAGCAGGCGGACTAGCGGGCCCTACGAGCAGTACTTC | CASRRTSGPYEQYF
NA | NA | TRBJ1-2 | TRBV10-3 | TGTGCCATCAGTGACCACAGGGAGAGGAACTATGGCTACACCTTC | CAISDHRERNYGYTF
NA | NA | TRBJ2-1 | TRBV7-2 | TGTGCCAGCAGCTTAATGTGGCAGGACTACAATGAGCAGTTCTTC | CASSLMWQDYNEQFF
NA | TRBD2 | TRBJ2-3 | TRBV9 | TGTGCCAGCAGCGTAGGTCCGGGACTAGCGGGAGGCAAAGATACGCAGTATTTT | CASSVGPGLAGGKDTQYF
NA | NA | TRBJ2-7 | TRBV7-2 | TGTGCCAGCAGGCCCGGGAGAAGGAGCGAGCAGTACTTC | CASRPGRRSEQYF
once | NA | TRBJ2-7 | TRBV7-8 | TGTGCCAGCAGCTTTACAGGGACGTCCCAGGGAATGGACTCCTACGAGCAGTACTTC | CASSFTGTSQGMDSYEQYF
NA | NA | TRBJ2-1 | TRBV2 | TGTGCCAGCAGGGTGTCTAGGGGAAACAATGAGCAGTTCTTC | CASRVSRGNNEQFF
NA | NA | TRBJ1-1 | TRBV11-1 | TGTGCCAGCAGCTCACAGGTTACTGGGACTGAAGCTTTCTTT | CASSSQVTGTEAFF
once | NA | TRBJ2-5 | TRBV27 | TGTGCCAGCAGTACAATCGGCCCGGGGGAGACCCAGTACTTC | CASSTIGPGETQYF
NA | TRBD2 | TRBJ2-1 | TRBV27 | TGTGCCAGCAGTTTAAATAGCGGGAGGTCCTACAATGAGCAGTTCTTC | CASSLNSGRSYNEQFF
NA | NA | TRBJ1-4 | TRBV7-6 | TGTGCCAGCAGCTTAGGGAGACTGACGATTGGGGAAAAACTGTTTTTT | CASSLGRLTIGEKLFF
few | NA | TRBJ1-4 | TRBV7-9 | TGTGCCAGCAGCTTAAGCGCACAGGGAGAAAAACTGTTTTTT | CASSLSAQGEKLFF